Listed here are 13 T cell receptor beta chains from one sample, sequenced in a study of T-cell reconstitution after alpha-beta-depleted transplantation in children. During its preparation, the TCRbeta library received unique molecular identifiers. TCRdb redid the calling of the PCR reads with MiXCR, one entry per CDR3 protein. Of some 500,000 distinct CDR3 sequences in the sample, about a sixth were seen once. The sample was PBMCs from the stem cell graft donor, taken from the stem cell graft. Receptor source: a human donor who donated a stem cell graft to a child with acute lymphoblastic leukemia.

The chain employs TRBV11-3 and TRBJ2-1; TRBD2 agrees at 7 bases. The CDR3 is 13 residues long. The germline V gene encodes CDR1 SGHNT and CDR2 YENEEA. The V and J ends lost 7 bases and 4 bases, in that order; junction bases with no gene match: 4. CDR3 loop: CASTTGGYNEQFF. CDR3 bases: TGTGCCAGCACCACGGGAGGTTACAATGAGCAGTTCTTC.

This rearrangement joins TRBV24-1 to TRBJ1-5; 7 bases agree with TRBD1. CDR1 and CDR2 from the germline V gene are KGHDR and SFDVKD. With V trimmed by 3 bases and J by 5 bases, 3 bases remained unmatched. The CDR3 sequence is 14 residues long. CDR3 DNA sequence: TGTGCCACCAGTGATGAACAGGGGTATCAGCCCCAGCATTTT. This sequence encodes CATSDEQGYQPQHF.

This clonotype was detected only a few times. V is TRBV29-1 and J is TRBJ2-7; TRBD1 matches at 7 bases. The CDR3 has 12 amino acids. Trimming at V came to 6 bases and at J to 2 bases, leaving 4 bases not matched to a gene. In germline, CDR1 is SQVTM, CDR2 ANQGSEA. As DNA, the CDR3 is TGCAGCGTGATAACAGGGGCCTACGAGCAGTACTTC. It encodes CSVITGAYEQYF.

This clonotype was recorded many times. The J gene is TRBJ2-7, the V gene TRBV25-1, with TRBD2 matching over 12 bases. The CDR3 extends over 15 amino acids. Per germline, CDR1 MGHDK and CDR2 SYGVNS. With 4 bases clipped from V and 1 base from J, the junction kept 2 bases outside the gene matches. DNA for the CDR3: TGTGCCAGCAGTGCACTAGCGGGAGGTTCCTACGAGCAGTACTTC. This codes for CASSALAGGSYEQYF.

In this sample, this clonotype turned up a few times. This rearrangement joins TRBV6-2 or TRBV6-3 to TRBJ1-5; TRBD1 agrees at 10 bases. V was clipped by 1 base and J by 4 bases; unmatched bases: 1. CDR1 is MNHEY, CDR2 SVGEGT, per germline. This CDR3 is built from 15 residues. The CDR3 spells CASSYWDRGNQPQHF. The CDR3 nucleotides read TGTGCCAGCAGTTACTGGGACAGGGGAAATCAGCCCCAGCATTTT.

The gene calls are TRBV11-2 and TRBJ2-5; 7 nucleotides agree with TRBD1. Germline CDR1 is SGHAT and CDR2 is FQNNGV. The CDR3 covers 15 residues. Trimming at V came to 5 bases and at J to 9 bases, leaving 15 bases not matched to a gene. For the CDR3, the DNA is TGTGCCAGCAGCAGGGGGACAGTCGGTGGTTTGGCCCAGTACTTC. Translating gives CASSRGTVGGLAQYF.

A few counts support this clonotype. Here the CDR3 DNA reads TGTGCCAGCAGTTTACGACAATTCAATCAGCCCCAGCATTTT. This sequence encodes CASSLRQFNQPQHF. The rearrangement joins TRBV12-3 or TRBV12-4 to TRBJ1-5, with unresolved D. V was trimmed by 2 bases and J by 3 bases, leaving 8 bases between them. The CDR3 totals 14 residues.

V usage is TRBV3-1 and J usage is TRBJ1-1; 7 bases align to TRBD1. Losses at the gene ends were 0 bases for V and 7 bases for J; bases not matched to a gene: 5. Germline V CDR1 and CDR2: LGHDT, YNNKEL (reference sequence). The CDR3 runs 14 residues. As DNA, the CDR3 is TGTGCCAGCAGCCAAGATCCCAGGGGGAGTGAAGCTTTCTTT. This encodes CASSQDPRGSEAFF.

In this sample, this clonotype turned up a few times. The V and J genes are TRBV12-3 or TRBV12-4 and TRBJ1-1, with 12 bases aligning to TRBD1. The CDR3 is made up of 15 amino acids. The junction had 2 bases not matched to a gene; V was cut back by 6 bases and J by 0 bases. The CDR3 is CASRGQGALNTEAFF. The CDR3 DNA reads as TGTGCCAGCAGGGGACAGGGGGCTTTGAACACTGAAGCTTTCTTT.

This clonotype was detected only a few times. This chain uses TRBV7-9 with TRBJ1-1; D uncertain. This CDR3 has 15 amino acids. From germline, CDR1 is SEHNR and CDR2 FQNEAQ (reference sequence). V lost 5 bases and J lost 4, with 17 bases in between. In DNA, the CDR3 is TGTGCCAGCAGCCCAGTAGTGGGCTTGTCCACTGAAGCTTTCTTT. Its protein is CASSPVVGLSTEAFF.

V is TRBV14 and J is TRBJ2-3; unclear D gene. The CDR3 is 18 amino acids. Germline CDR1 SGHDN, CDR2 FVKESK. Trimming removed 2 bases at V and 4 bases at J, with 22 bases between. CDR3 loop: CASSQTHSFGFSPDTQYF. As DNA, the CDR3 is TGTGCCAGCAGCCAAACCCACTCCTTCGGTTTTTCTCCAGATACGCAGTATTTT.

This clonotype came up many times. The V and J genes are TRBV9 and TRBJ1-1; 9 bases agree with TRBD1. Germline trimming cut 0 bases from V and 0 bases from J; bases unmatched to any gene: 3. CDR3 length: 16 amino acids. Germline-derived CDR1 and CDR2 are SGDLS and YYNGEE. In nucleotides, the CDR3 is TGTGCCAGCAGCGTAGGCGGACAGGGGCTGAACACTGAAGCTTTCTTT. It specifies CASSVGGQGLNTEAFF. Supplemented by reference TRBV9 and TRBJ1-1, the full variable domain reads DSGVTQTPKHLITATGQRVTLRCSPRSGDLSVYWYQQSLDQGLQFLIQYYNGEERAKGNILERFSAQQFPDLHSELNLSSLELGDSALYFCASSVGGQGLNTEAFFGQGTRLTVV.

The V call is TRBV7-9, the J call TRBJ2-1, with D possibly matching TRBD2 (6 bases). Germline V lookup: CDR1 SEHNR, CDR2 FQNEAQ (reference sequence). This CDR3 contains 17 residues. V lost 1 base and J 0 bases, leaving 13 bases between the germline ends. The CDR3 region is CASSLGRGTLSYNEQFF. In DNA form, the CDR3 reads TGTGCCAGCAGCTTAGGTCGTGGGACTCTCTCCTACAATGAGCAGTTCTTC.